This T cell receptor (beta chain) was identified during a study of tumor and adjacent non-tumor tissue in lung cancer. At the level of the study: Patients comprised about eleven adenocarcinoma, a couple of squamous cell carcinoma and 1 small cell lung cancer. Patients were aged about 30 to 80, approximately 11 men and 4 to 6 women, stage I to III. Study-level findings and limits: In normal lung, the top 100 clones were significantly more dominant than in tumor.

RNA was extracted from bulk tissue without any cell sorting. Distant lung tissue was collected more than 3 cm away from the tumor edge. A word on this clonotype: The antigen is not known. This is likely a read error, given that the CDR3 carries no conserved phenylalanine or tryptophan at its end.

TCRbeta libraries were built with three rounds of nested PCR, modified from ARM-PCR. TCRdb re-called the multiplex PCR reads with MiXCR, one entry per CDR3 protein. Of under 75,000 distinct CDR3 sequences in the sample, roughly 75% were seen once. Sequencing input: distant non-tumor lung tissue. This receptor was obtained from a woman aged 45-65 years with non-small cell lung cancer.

The CDR3 loop reads CASSQEGANEQYI. The DNA for the CDR3 is TGCGCCAGCAGCCAAGAGGGCGCAAACGAGCAGTACATC. V and J are TRBV4-3 and TRBJ2-7; D not certain. With 0 bases removed from V and 5 bases from J, the gap between germline ends came to 8 bases. Germline V gene lookup returns CDR1 LGHNA and CDR2 YSLEER. CDR3 length: 13 amino acids.